The entry below gives a single T cell receptor (beta chain) sequence along with its context. Its antigen is currently unknown. V was clipped by 2 bases and J by 4 bases, with 12 bases between them. The germline V gene has CDR1 MNHEY and CDR2 SVGAGI. This CDR3 comprises 15 residues. This entry comes from a study of cytomegalovirus exposure and HLA in healthy donors. The study's findings and limits: TCR beta sequences reportedly predicted the HLA-A and HLA-B alleles of most subjects accurately.

Use of 60 Vbeta and 13 Jbeta primers characterized the PCR. Some clones are missing from TCRdb's copy, which holds only in-frame ones; the method was immunoSEQ multiplex PCR. The clone table shows 96,000 or so clones, with the ten largest holding approximately 5.7%. The chain employs TRBV6-5 and TRBJ2-1, with D tentatively TRBD2 (7 bases). Source material: PBMCs. The sequence was obtained from a girl aged 5-17 years in good health and CMV-seropositive. The CDR3 sequence: CASSYGGASYNEQFF. The CDR3 region has the DNA TGTGCCAGCAGTTACGGGGGGGCTAGTTACAATGAGCAGTTCTTC.